Listed below are T cell receptor beta chains from one sample, sequenced in a study of blood T cell repertoires in COVID-19. The repertoire was sequenced with immunoSEQ multiplex PCR; TCRdb's copy has only in-frame clones and lacks some. Of roughly 34,000 clones in the sample, about 75% were seen once. Sequencing was done on a sample of peripheral blood. All receptors derive from an older man with active or convalescent COVID-19. CDR3s leave out the opening cysteine and the closing phenylalanine or tryptophan.

>TRBJ2-2|TRBV6-5
ASSYAGGSFGELF
>TRBJ2-3|TRBV5-1
ASSLQESSTDTQY
>TRBJ1-3|TRBV19
ASIPGTWGTIY
>TRBJ1-1|TRBV30
AWSEQGWDTEAF
>TRBJ2-1|TRBV18
ASSPLVAGMGEQF
>TRBJ2-1|TRBV12-3/TRBV12-4
ASRSTGDEQF
>TRBJ1-1|TRBV29-1
SAWTANTEAF
>TRBJ1-1|TRBV5-4
ASSLGTPGKVTEAF
>TRBJ1-2|TRBV19
ASSIWSVANYGYT
>TRBJ2-1|TRBV9
ASSVSGQTNNEQF
>TRBJ1-3|TRBV6-1
ASSENRGSGNTIY
>TRBJ2-3|TRBV6-1
ASSEQGEGTDTQY
>TRBJ2-4|TRBV5-6
ASSLHGRGNIQY
>TRBJ2-1|TRBV2
ASSGLAGAGEQF
>TRBJ1-5|TRBV29-1
SVEIGSGEPQH
>TRBJ2-1|TRBV12-5
ASGLVGLANEQF
>TRBJ2-7|TRBV11-1
ASSLLTGTGLYEQY
>TRBJ2-2|TRBV27
ASSLKSARPQGAGELF
>TRBJ2-6|TRBV7-2
ASSPQGTPYSGVDVLT
>TRBJ1-6|TRBV6-5
ASRAGVFYNSPLH
>TRBJ2-1|TRBV3-1/TRBV3-2
ASSQDPSGAYNEQF
>TRBJ1-2|TRBV2
ASSEDGTVYGYT
>TRBJ2-7|TRBV28
ASSSPGTSTEQY
>TRBJ2-5|TRBV28
ASSKSGRAEETQY
>TRBJ2-1|TRBV5-1
ASSLGRTSLNEQF
>TRBJ2-3|TRBV3-1/TRBV3-2
ASSQDRVGTGIWRERTDTQY
>TRBJ1-5|TRBV19
ASRSQDQPQH
>TRBJ2-1|TRBV2
AGSGTDLGEQF
>TRBJ1-2|TRBV6-5
ASRAGQGASYGYT
>TRBJ2-7|TRBV7-2
ASSLIPPQTGTAYEQY
>TRBJ1-5|TRBV6-1
ASSESVANQPQH
>TRBJ2-7|TRBV5-6
ASSESRDSFNEQY
>TRBJ2-7|TRBV25-1
ATPFQRELYEQY
>TRBJ2-3|TRBV5-1
ASSNSGSATDTQY
>TRBJ2-1|TRBV19
ASSTRTSGLQYEQF
>TRBJ2-5|TRBV7-2
ASSLGTSLQETQY
>TRBJ2-1|TRBV5-4
ASTEGTSGRGGSYNEQF
>TRBJ2-1|TRBV28
ASSRRRLYNEQF
>TRBJ2-7|TRBV11-2
ASSQAGTETYEQY
>TRBJ1-5|TRBV6-1
ASSEVGRDQPQH
>TRBJ2-2|TRBV5-1
ASSPAGGYYTGELF
>TRBJ1-1|TRBV5-5
ASSNVQGSQLMNTEAF
>TRBJ2-7|TRBV28
ASSPRTGTAYEQY
>TRBJ1-2|TRBV20-1
SARDVGYT
>TRBJ2-5|TRBV11-3
ASSLSSGTQY
>TRBJ1-5|TRBV27
ASSPDSPATNQPQH
>TRBJ1-2|TRBV7-8
ASSALQGQDGYT
>TRBJ2-7|TRBV19
ASSISGGDDHYEQY
>TRBJ1-1|TRBV28
ASSTQGRGKAF
>TRBJ1-6|TRBV6-5
ASIRLTGDNSPLH
>TRBJ2-2|TRBV18
ASSPRLAGGSWTGELF
>TRBJ2-7|TRBV6-6
ASRPNYATEGEQY
>TRBJ1-1|TRBV28
ASRRGDTEAF
>TRBJ2-3|TRBV12-3/TRBV12-4
ASSFILTDTQY
>TRBJ2-1|TRBV19
ASSIVGTSGHNEQF
>TRBJ1-6|TRBV6-5
ASTGGYNSPLH
>TRBJ2-7|TRBV15
ATSKEILSYEQY